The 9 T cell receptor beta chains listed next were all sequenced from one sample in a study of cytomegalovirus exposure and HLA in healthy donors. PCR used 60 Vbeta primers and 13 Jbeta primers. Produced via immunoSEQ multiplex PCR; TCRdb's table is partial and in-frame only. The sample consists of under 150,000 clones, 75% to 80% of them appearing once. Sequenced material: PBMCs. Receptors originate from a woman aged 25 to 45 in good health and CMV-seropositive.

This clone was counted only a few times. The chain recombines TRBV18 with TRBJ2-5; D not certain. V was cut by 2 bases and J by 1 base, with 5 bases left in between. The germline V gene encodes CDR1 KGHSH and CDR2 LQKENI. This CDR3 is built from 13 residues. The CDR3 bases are TGTGCCAGCTCACCAAACAGCCAAGAGACCCAGTACTTC. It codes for CASSPNSQETQYF.

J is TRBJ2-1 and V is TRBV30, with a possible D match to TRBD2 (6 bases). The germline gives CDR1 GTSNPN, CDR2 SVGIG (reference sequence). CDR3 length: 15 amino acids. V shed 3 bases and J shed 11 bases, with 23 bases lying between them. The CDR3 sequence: CAWRDRTTPWAKQFF. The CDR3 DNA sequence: TGTGCCTGGAGGGACCGGACTACCCCTTGGGCCAAGCAGTTCTTC.

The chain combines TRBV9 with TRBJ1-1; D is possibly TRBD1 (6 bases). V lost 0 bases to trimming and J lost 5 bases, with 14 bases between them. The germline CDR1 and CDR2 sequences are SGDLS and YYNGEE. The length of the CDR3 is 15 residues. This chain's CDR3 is CASSVAGGAGTEAFF. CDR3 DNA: TGTGCCAGCAGCGTAGCTGGGGGGGCTGGGACTGAAGCTTTCTTT. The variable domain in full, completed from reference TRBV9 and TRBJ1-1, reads DSGVTQTPKHLITATGQRVTLRCSPRSGDLSVYWYQQSLDQGLQFLIQYYNGEERAKGNILERFSAQQFPDLHSELNLSSLELGDSALYFCASSVAGGAGTEAFFGQGTRLTVV.

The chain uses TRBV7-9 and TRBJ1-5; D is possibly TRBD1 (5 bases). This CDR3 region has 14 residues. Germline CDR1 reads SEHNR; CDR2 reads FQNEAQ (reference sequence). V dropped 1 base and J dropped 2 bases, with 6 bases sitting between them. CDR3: CASSLVGGNQPQHF. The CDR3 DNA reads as TGTGCCAGCAGCTTAGTAGGGGGCAATCAGCCCCAGCATTTT.

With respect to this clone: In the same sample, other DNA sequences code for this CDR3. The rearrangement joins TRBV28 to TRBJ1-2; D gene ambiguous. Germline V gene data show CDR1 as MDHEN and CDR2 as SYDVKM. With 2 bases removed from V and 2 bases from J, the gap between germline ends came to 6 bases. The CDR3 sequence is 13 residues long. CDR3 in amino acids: CASSLGQNYGYTF. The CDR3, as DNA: TGTGCCAGCAGTTTAGGGCAGAACTATGGCTACACCTTC.

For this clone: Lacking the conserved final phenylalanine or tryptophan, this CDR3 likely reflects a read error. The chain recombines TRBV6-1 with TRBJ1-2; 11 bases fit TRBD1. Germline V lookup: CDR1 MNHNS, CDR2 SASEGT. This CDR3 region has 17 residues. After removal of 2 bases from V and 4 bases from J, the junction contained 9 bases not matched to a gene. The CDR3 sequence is CASSEPGQGAASYGYTL. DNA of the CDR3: TGTGCCAGCAGTGAACCAGGACAGGGGGCCGCATCCTATGGCTACACCCTC.

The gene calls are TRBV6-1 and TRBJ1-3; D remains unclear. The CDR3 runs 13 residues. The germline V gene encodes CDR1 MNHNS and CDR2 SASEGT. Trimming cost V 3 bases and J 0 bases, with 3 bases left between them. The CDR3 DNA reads TGTGCCAGCAGTGAGGCCTCTGGAAACACCATATATTTT. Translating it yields CASSEASGNTIYF.

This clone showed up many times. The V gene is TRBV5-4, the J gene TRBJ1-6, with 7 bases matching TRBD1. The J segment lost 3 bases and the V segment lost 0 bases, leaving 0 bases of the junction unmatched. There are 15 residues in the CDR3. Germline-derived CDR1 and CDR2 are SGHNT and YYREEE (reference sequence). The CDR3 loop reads CASSLGQGYNSPLHF. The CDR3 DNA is TGTGCCAGCAGCTTGGGACAGGGCTATAATTCACCCCTCCACTTT. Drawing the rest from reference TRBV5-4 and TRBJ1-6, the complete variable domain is ETGVTQSPTHLIKTRGQQVTLRCSSQSGHNTVSWYQQALGQGPQFIFQYYREEENGRGNFPPRFSGLQFPNYSSELNVNALELDDSALYLCASSLGQGYNSPLHFGNGTRLTVT.

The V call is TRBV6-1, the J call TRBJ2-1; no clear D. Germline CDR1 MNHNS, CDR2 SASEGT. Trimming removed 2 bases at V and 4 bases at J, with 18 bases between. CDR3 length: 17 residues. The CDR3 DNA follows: TGTGCCAGCAGTGAATCGATCCTTAATTACAGATACAATGAGCAGTTCTTC. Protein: CASSESILNYRYNEQFF.